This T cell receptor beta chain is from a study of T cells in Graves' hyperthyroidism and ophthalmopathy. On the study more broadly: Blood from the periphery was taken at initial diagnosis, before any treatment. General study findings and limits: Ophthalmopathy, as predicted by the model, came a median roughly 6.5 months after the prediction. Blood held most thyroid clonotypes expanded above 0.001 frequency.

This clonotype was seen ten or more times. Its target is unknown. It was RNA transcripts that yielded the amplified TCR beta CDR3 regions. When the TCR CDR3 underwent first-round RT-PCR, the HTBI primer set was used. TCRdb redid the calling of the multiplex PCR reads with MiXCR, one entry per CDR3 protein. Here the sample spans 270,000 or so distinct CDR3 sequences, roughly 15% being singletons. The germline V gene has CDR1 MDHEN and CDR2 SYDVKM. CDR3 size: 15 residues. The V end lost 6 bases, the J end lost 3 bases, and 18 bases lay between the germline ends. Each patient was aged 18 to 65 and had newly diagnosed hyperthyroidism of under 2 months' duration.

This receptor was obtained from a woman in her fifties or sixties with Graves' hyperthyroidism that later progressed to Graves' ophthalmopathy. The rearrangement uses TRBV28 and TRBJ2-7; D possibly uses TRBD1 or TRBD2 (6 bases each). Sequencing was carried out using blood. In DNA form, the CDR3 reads TGTGCCAGCAGCCCGGGGGCATCCGAGCTCTACGAGCAGTACTTC. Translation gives CASSPGASELYEQYF.